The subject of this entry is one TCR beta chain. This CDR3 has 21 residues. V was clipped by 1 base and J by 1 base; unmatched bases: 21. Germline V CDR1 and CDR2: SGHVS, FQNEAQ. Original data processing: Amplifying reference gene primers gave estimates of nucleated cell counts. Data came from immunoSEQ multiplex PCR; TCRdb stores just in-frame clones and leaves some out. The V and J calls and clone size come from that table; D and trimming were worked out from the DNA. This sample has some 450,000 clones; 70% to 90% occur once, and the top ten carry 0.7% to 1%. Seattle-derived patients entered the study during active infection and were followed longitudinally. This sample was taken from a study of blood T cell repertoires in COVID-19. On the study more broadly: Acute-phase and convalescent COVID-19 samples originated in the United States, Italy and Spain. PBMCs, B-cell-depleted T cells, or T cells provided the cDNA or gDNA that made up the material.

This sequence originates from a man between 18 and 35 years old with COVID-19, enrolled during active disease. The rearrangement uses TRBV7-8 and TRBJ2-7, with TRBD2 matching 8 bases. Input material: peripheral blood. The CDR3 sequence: CASSLVPRARESGSSSYEQYF. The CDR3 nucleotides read TGTGCCAGCAGCTTAGTCCCGCGGGCCAGGGAAAGCGGGAGTAGTTCCTACGAGCAGTACTTC.